The rows below give T cell receptor beta chains drawn from one sample of a study of blood T cell repertoires in COVID-19. Clones were sequenced by immunoSEQ multiplex PCR, and TCRdb holds only the in-frame ones, with some missing. Of around 100,000 clones in the sample, around nine tenths were seen once. The sequenced sample was peripheral blood. The origin of the receptors is a human donor in a cohort sampled during active COVID-19. The CDR3 runs from the conserved cysteine through the conserved F or W. A row's size may be missing; if present it is once, few, many or a size class.

v_call: TRBV9; clone_size: NA; j_call: TRBJ1-3; cdr3_aa: CASSETPQGSGNTIYF
v_call: TRBV6-2/TRBV6-3; clone_size: few; j_call: TRBJ2-1; cdr3_aa: CASSYSPVLAGVQEQFF
v_call: TRBV6-5; clone_size: NA; j_call: TRBJ1-4; cdr3_aa: CASSPDRRSEKLFF
v_call: TRBV28; clone_size: NA; j_call: TRBJ1-1; cdr3_aa: CAWGENTEAFF
v_call: TRBV12-2; clone_size: NA; j_call: TRBJ1-5; cdr3_aa: CASRQEDSFYTSDSNQPQHF
v_call: TRBV3-1/TRBV3-2; clone_size: NA; j_call: TRBJ2-1; cdr3_aa: CASSLTNEQFF
v_call: TRBV2; clone_size: NA; j_call: TRBJ2-5; cdr3_aa: CAIRGAGSGDYSIAETQYF
v_call: TRBV28; clone_size: NA; j_call: TRBJ2-1; cdr3_aa: CASSRQGDAYNEQFF
v_call: TRBV5-6; clone_size: NA; j_call: TRBJ1-5; cdr3_aa: CASSLGYRGRQPQHF
v_call: TRBV7-9; clone_size: NA; j_call: TRBJ2-7; cdr3_aa: CASSLEGRVNEQYF
v_call: TRBV7-9; clone_size: NA; j_call: TRBJ2-7; cdr3_aa: CASSSRGYEQYF
v_call: TRBV30; clone_size: NA; j_call: TRBJ2-4; cdr3_aa: CAWSVPDTSKNIQYF
v_call: TRBV28; clone_size: NA; j_call: TRBJ1-5; cdr3_aa: CASRSDRYQPQHF
v_call: TRBV6-2/TRBV6-3; clone_size: NA; j_call: TRBJ1-2; cdr3_aa: CASSYFHQGYGYTF
v_call: TRBV5-1; clone_size: NA; j_call: TRBJ2-3; cdr3_aa: CASSPLAGGADTQYF